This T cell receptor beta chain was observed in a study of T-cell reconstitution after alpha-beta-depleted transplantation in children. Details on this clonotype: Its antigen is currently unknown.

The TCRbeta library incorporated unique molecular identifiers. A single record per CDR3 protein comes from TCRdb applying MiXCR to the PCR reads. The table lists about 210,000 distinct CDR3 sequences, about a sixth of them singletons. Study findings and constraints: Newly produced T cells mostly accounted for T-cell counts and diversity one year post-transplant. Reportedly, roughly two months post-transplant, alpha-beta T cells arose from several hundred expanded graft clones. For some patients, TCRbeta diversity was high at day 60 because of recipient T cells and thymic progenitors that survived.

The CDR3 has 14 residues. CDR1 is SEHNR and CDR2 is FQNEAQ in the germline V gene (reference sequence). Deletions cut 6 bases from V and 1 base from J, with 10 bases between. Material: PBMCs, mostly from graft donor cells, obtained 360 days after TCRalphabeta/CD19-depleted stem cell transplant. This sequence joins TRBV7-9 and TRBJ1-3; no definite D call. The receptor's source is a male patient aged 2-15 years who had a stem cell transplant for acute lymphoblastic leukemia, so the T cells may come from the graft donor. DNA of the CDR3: TGTGCCAGCAGTCGGGCCGGGTCTGGAAACACCATATATTTT. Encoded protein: CASSRAGSGNTIYF.